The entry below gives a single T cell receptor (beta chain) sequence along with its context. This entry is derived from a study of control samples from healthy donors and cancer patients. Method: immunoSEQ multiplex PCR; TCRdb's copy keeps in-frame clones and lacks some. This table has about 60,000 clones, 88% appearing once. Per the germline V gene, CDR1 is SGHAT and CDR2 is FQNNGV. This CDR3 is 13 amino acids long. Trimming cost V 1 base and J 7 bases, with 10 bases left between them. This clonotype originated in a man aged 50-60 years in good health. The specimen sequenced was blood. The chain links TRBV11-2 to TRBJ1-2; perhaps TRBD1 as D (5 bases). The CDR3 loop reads CASSLGQGSGYTF. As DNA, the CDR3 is TGTGCCAGCAGCTTAGGGCAGGGTTCTGGCTACACCTTC.